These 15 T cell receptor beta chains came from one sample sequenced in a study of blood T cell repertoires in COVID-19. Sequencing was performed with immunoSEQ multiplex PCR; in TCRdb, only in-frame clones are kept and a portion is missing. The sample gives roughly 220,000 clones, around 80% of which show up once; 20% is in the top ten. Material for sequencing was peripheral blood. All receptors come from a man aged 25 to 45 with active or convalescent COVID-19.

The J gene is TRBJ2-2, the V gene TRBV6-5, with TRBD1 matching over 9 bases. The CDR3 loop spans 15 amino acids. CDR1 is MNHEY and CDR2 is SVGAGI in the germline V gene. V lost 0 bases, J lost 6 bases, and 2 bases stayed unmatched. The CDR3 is CASSYSNRGPGELFF. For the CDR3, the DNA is TGTGCCAGCAGTTACTCGAACAGGGGGCCCGGGGAGCTGTTTTTT.

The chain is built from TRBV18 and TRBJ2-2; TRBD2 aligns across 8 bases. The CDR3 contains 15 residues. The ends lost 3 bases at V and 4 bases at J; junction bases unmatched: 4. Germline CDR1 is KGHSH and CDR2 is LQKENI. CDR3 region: CASSPGLGGTGELFF. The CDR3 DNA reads TGTGCCAGCTCACCGGGACTAGGGGGCACCGGGGAGCTGTTTTTT.

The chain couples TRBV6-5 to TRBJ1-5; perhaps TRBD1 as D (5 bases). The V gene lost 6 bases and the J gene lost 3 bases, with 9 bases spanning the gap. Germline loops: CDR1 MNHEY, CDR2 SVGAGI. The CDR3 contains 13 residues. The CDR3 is CASRRDANQPQHF. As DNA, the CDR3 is TGTGCCAGCAGGCGGGACGCCAATCAGCCCCAGCATTTT.

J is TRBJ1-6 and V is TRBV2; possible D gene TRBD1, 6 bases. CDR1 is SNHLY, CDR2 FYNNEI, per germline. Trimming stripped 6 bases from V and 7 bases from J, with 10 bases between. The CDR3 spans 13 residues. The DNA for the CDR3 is TGTGCCAGCAGGGGTACAGGGAATTCACCCCTCCACTTT. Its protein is CASRGTGNSPLHF.

The CDR3 DNA is TGTGCCAGCAGGGTACAGGGGGCTGTGGAGGACGAGCAGTACTTC. It encodes CASRVQGAVEDEQYF. The gene calls are TRBV28 and TRBJ2-7; 9 nucleotides align to TRBD1. The CDR3 is 15 residues long. Germline V gene lookup returns CDR1 MDHEN and CDR2 SYDVKM. V was clipped by 6 bases and J by 5 bases; unmatched bases: 11.

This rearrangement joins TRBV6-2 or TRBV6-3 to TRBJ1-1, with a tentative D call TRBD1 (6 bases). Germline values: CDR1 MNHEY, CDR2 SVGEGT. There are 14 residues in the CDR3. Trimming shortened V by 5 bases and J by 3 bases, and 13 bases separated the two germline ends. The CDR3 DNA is TGTGCCAGCAGTCAATTGGGGGCGGACACTGAAGCTTTCTTT. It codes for CASSQLGADTEAFF.

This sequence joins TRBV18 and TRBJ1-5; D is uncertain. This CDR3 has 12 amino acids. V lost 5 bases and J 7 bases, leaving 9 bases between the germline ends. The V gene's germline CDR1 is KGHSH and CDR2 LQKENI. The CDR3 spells CASSRPGQPQHF. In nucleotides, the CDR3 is TGTGCCAGCTCAAGACCGGGACAGCCCCAGCATTTT.

The CDR3, as DNA: TGTGCCAGCAGCCAGGGTTCATTGAGGGGGACTGGGGCCAACGTCCTGACTTTC. Translated, it gives CASSQGSLRGTGANVLTF. This chain uses TRBV5-5 with TRBJ2-6; possibly TRBD1 for D (6 bases). This CDR3 spans 18 amino acids. Germline CDR1 reads SGHKS; CDR2 reads YYEKEE (reference sequence). Trimming removed 4 bases from V and 2 bases from J, with 19 bases in between.

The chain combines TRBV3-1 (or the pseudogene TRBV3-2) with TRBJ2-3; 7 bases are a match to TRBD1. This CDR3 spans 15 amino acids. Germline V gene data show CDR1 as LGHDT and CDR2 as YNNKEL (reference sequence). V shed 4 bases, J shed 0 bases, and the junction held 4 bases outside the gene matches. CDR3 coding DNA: TGTGCCAGCAGCCTAAGGGGGCTGAGCACAGATACGCAGTATTTT. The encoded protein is CASSLRGLSTDTQYF.

CDR3: CAISDPGLAGPGELFF. For the CDR3, the DNA is TGTGCCATCAGTGACCCCGGACTAGCGGGACCCGGGGAGCTGTTTTTT. V and J are TRBV10-3 and TRBJ2-2; 12 bases fit TRBD2. The CDR3 has 16 residues. The V and J ends lost 3 bases and 6 bases, in that order; junction bases with no gene match: 5. CDR1 is ENHRY, CDR2 SYGVKD, per germline.

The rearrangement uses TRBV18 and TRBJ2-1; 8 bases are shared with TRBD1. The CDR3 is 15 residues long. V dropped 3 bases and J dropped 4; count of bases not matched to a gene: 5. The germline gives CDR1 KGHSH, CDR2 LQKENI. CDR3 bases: TGTGCCAGCTCACCCGCACAGGGGGGATACAATGAGCAGTTCTTC. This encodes CASSPAQGGYNEQFF.

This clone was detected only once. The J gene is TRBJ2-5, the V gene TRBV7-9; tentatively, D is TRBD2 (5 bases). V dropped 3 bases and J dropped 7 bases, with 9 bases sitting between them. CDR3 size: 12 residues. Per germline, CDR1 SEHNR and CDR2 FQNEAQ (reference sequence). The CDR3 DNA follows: TGTGCCAGCAGCTTTGACGAGGGGACCCAGTACTTC. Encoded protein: CASSFDEGTQYF.

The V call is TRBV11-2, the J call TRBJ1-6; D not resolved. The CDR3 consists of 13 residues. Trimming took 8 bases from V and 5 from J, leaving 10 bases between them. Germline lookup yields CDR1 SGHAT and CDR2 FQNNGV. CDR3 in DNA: TGTGCCAGCCAACGGGGTAATAATTCACCCCTCCACTTT. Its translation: CASQRGNNSPLHF.

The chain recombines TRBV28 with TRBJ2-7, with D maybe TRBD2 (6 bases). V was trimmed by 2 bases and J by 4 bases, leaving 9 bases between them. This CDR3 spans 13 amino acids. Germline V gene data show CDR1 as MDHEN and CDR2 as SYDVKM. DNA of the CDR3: TGTGCCAGCAGTTTAGGGGGGAGATACGAGCAGTACTTC. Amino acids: CASSLGGRYEQYF.

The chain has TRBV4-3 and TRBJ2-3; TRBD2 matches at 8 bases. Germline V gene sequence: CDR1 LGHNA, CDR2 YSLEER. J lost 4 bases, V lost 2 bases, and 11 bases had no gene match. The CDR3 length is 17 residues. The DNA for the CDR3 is TGCGCCAGCAGCCAATTGTGGGGTCTAGCGGGCGCAGATACGCAGTATTTT. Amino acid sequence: CASSQLWGLAGADTQYF.